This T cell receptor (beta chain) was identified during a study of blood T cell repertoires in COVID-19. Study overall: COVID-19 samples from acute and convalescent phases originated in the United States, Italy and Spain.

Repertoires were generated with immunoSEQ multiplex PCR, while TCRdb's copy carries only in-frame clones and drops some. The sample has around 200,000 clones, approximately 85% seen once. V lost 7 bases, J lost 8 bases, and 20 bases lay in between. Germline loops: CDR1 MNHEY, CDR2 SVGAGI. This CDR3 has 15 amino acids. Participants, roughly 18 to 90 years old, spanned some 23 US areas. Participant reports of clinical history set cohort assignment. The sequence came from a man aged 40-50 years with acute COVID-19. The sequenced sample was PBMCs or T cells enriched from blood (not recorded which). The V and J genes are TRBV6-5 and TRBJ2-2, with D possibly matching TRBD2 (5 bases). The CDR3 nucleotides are TGTGCCAGCAACCGGGTTAGCGACCGGGCGGGGGAGCTGTTTTTT. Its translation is CASNRVSDRAGELFF.